The clone carrying this T cell receptor beta chain was detected a few times. Its antigen remains unknown. The sample's time point: week 47, end of study. What each vaccine dose contained was 300 ug of mutant IDH1 20-mer peptide, accompanied by topical imiquimod. Each tumor in the donors was a new WHO grade 3 or 4 astrocytoma, IDH1-mutant and ATRX-lost. The entry originates in a study of a mutant IDH1 vaccine in newly diagnosed glioma. Whole-study context: Either 4-6 weeks after radiotherapy alone or alongside temozolomide, vaccination was begun. V12 took place at week 35, and V13 at week 47. Points from the study as a whole: Most patients, around 93%, showed vaccine-induced immune responses.

Trimming at V came to 5 bases and at J to 8 bases, leaving 2 bases not matched to a gene. Germline assignment: CDR1 SGHVS and CDR2 FNYEAQ. This CDR3 comprises 12 residues. Assay: immunoSEQ multiplex PCR; the TCRdb copy retains only in-frame clones and omits some. The table shows tens of thousands of clones, with around four fifths occurring only once. V gene TRBV7-6 combines with J gene TRBJ2-1; 8 bases line up with TRBD1. The source is a man aged 40-49 years with glioma. The sample in question was PBMCs, obtained from a glioma patient whose treatment included an IDH1 peptide vaccine. The CDR3, as DNA: TGTGCCAGCAGCGGACAGGGAGATGAGCAGTTCTTC. Encoded protein: CASSGQGDEQFF.